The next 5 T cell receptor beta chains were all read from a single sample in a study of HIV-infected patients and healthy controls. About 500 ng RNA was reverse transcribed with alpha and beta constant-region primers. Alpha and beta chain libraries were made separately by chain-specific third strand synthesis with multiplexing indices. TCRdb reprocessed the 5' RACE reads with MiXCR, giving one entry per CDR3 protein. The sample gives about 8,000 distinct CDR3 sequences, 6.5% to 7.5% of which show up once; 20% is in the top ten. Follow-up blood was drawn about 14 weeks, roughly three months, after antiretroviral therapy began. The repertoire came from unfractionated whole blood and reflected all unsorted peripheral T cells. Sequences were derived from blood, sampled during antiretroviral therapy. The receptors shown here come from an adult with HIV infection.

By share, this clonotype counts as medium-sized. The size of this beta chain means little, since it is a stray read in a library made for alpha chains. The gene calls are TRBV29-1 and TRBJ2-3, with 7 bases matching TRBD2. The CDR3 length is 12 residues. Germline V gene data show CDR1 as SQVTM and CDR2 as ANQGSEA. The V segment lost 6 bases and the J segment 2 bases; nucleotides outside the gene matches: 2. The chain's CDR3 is CSVAGSTDTQYF. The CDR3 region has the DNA TGCAGCGTAGCGGGGTCCACAGATACGCAGTATTTT.

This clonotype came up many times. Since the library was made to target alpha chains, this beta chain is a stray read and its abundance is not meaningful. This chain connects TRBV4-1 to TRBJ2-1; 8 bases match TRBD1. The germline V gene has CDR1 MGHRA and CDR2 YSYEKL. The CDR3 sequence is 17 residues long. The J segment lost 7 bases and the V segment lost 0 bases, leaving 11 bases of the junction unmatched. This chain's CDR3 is CASSQDSPQGVMNEQFF. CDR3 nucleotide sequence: TGCGCCAGCAGCCAAGATAGCCCACAGGGGGTGATGAATGAGCAGTTCTTC.

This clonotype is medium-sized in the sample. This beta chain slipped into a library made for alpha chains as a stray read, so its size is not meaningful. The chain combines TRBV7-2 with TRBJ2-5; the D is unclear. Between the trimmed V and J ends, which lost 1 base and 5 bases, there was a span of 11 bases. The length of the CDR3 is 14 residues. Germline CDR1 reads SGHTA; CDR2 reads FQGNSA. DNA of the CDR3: TGTGCCAGCAGCTTAGAGTGGGTTCCTGAGACCCAGTACTTC. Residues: CASSLEWVPETQYF.

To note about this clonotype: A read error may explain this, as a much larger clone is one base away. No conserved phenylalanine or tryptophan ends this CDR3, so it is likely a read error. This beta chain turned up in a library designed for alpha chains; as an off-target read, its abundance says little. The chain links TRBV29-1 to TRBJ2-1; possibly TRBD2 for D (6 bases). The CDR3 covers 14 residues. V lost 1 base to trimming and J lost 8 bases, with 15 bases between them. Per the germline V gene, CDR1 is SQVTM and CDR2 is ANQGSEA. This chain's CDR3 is CSVEGPAGFDEQFS. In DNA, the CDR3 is TGCAGCGTTGAAGGTCCTGCGGGGTTTGATGAGCAGTTCTCC.

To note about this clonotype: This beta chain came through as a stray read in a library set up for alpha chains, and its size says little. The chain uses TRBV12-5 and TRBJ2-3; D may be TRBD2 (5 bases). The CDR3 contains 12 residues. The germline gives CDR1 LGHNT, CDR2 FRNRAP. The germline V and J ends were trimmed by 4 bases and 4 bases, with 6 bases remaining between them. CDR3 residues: CASGSAADTQYF. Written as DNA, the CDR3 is TGTGCTAGTGGTTCAGCGGCAGATACGCAGTATTTT.